This T cell receptor (beta chain) stems from a study of blood T cell repertoires in COVID-19 (dated by TCRdb to 2019 to 2021). Regarding the complete study: Collaborator samples came from the United States, Italy and Spain and covered acute and convalescent phases of COVID-19. The dataset comprised deeply sampled blood TCRbeta repertoires from subjects exposed to, actively infected with, or recovered from COVID-19. The repertoires were released in a freely available public database intended as a resource for research on the immune response to SARS-CoV-2. Where available, HLA class I and class II types were obtained from metadata supplied by the sample provider rather than from assay-based typing. The material from the prospective study consisted of cDNA or gDNA derived from T cells, B-cell-depleted T cells, or PBMCs. A de-identified subject ID, COVID-19 status, age in years and sex were almost always included in the sample metadata. The samples were drawn from two sources: the first 160 participants of the ongoing ImmuneRACE study, and 1,254 subjects contributed by 6 global collaborators.

TCRbeta CDR3 regions were amplified from genomic DNA by means of the immunoSEQ Assay, a bias-controlled multiplex PCR. Turning to the authors' computational methods: The number of nucleated cells in each sample was estimated from the amplification of reference gene primers within the assay. Sequence reads were collapsed and filtered to measure the absolute abundance of every unique TCRbeta CDR3 rearrangement. For each sample, productive Simpson clonality was calculated as the square root of Simpson's diversity index across productive rearrangements. Imported from immuneACCESS, the table was reduced by TCRdb to in-frame sequences with V and J called. These copies leave out some clones; in studies compared against another copy, an unresolved V gene accounts for under half, and the cause of the remainder is not known. For V, J and clone size, that table is used; D and trimming come from the DNA. The sample records some 190,000 clones, approximately 85% of which are singletons. Around 9.9% of the sample goes to the ten largest clones.

Collaborating institutions collected whole blood in K2EDTA tubes following their own protocols. For TCRbeta analysis, collaborators shipped samples in one of three forms: frozen whole blood, isolated PBMCs, or DNA extracted from either of those sample types. Per the germline V gene, SGHAT is the CDR1 and FQNNGV is the CDR2. For this chain, trimming is 5 bases at the V end and 7 bases at the J end, and the number of junction bases without a gene match is 8. Spanning cysteine to phenylalanine, the CDR3 consists of 14 amino acids. The read is trimmed to its CDR3 DNA, 42 bases read in frame from base 1. Worth noting for this clone: The specificity of this receptor is unknown. No base quality information exists; no much larger clone differs at one position.

Results the study describes overall, beyond this receptor: The amount of clinical and demographic metadata varied by source and participant and was provided uncurated.

The sequencing input was peripheral blood. This clonotype was obtained from a human donor with active or convalescent COVID-19. The donor label of this sample is uncertain. This chain is built from TRBV11-2 and TRBJ2-1; 7 nucleotides in the junction match TRBD1. Read as DNA, the sequence is TGTGCCAGCAGCCAAGGGACAGACATTAATGAGCAGTTCTTC. This yields the protein CASSQGTDINEQFF.